This T cell receptor beta chain was obtained from a study of breast tumors, draining lymph nodes, adjacent tissues. Notes on the study in general: Tumors had less TCR diversity than lymph nodes, more than nontumor tissue. That most tumor T cells come from lymph nodes remained unproven.

TCRdb ran MiXCR on the multiplex PCR reads and lists one entry per CDR3 protein. Of nearly 200,000 distinct CDR3 sequences in the sample, around a third are singletons; the top ten hold roughly 4%. The lymph nodes were axillary draining lymph nodes from breast cancer patients. On this clonotype: As yet, its antigen is unknown.

The receptor was isolated from a female donor with breast cancer. Some clones in this sample may be carry-over from other donors' samples. Material: axillary lymph node tissue.

The CDR3 protein is CASSFSTGANVLTF. In nucleotides, the CDR3 is TGTGCCAGCAGTTTCTCGACAGGGGCCAACGTCCTGACTTTC. The V and J genes are TRBV12-3 or TRBV12-4 and TRBJ2-6; no definite D call. The CDR3 has 14 amino acids. Trimming took off 3 bases at V and 4 bases at J, with 7 bases between the two ends.